This entry is about one T cell receptor (beta chain). Enrollment of patients from Seattle took place during active infection, with longitudinal follow-up. These data are taken from a study of blood T cell repertoires in COVID-19. Overall study context: Collection of acute and convalescent COVID-19 samples took place in the United States, Italy and Spain. T cells, B-cell-depleted T cells, or PBMCs provided the cDNA or gDNA that served as material.

CDR1 is SGHDN, CDR2 FVKESK, per germline. The CDR3 runs 15 residues. V was pared by 3 bases and J by 9 bases, with 15 bases between. Original processing notes: For nucleated cells, counts were estimated from reference gene primer amplification. The data were produced by immunoSEQ multiplex PCR, yet TCRdb's version contains in-frame clones alone and is incomplete. The D gene and trimming were derived from the DNA, and the V and J assignments and clone size from that table. The sample lists almost 400,000 clones, around 87% seen once, with about 2.3% in the top ten. The material sequenced was peripheral blood. The gene calls are TRBV14 and TRBJ1-6; TRBD1 is a possible D gene (5 bases). This receptor was identified in a woman in her sixties with COVID-19, enrolled during active disease. CDR3 residues: CASSQNKGSVSPLHF. The CDR3 DNA sequence: TGTGCCAGCAGCCAGAATAAGGGGTCTGTTTCACCCCTCCACTTT.